This T cell receptor beta chain came from a study of CD8 T cells in ankylosing spondylitis. Findings and caveats of the study: It appeared that ankylosing spondylitis blood was characterized by a TCR beta motif of under ten highly homologous variants. Disease-linked clones reportedly concentrated significantly in matched ankylosing spondylitis synovial fluid. Peripheral blood samples showed relatively rare disease-linked clones, and these clones were CD8+.

In making TCR beta libraries, quantitative 5'-RACE with molecular barcodes was used. TCRdb fed the 5' RACE reads into MiXCR, producing one record per CDR3 protein. Of about 510,000 distinct CDR3 sequences listed, roughly 5.2% are singletons. Trimming pared 4 bases from V and 5 bases from J, leaving 11 bases between. Germline V gene data show CDR1 as SGHTA and CDR2 as FQGTGA. The CDR3 is made up of 13 amino acids. This clonotype was recorded many times. Its antigen is still unknown. The clonotype comes from a male donor with ankylosing spondylitis. This rearrangement joins TRBV7-3 to TRBJ2-5; a possible D gene is TRBD1 (6 bases). What was sequenced was blood, either unsorted or a sorted T cell fraction (not recorded which). The CDR3 DNA reads TGTGCCAGCAGCTCTGACAGGTTGGAGACCCAGTACTTC. The encoded protein is CASSSDRLETQYF.